This TCR beta chain was sequenced for a study of early T cells in non-severe SARS-CoV-2 infection. Study conclusions and caveats: Matching against VDJdb likely underestimated virus-specific expansions, favoring anti-spike CD8.

Unique molecular identifiers tagged individual cDNA molecules. TCRdb recomputed calls from the 5' RACE reads with MiXCR, one row per CDR3 protein. The sample has about 76,000 distinct CDR3 sequences; roughly 16% are singletons. The CDR3 length is 14 residues. The germline CDR1 and CDR2 sequences are SGHVS and FQNEAQ. V was clipped by 5 bases and J by 10 bases, with 17 bases between them. About this clonotype itself: Antigen specificity is unknown.

The source material was whole blood. The sequence was collected from an adult who was a healthcare worker with PCR-confirmed SARS-CoV-2 infection or an uninfected control (not recorded which). The rearrangement uses TRBV7-8 and TRBJ1-4; perhaps TRBD1 as D (5 bases). CDR3 protein: CASSPGTLFPKLFF. CDR3 coding DNA: TGTGCCAGCAGCCCTGGGACCCTTTTCCCAAAACTGTTTTTT.